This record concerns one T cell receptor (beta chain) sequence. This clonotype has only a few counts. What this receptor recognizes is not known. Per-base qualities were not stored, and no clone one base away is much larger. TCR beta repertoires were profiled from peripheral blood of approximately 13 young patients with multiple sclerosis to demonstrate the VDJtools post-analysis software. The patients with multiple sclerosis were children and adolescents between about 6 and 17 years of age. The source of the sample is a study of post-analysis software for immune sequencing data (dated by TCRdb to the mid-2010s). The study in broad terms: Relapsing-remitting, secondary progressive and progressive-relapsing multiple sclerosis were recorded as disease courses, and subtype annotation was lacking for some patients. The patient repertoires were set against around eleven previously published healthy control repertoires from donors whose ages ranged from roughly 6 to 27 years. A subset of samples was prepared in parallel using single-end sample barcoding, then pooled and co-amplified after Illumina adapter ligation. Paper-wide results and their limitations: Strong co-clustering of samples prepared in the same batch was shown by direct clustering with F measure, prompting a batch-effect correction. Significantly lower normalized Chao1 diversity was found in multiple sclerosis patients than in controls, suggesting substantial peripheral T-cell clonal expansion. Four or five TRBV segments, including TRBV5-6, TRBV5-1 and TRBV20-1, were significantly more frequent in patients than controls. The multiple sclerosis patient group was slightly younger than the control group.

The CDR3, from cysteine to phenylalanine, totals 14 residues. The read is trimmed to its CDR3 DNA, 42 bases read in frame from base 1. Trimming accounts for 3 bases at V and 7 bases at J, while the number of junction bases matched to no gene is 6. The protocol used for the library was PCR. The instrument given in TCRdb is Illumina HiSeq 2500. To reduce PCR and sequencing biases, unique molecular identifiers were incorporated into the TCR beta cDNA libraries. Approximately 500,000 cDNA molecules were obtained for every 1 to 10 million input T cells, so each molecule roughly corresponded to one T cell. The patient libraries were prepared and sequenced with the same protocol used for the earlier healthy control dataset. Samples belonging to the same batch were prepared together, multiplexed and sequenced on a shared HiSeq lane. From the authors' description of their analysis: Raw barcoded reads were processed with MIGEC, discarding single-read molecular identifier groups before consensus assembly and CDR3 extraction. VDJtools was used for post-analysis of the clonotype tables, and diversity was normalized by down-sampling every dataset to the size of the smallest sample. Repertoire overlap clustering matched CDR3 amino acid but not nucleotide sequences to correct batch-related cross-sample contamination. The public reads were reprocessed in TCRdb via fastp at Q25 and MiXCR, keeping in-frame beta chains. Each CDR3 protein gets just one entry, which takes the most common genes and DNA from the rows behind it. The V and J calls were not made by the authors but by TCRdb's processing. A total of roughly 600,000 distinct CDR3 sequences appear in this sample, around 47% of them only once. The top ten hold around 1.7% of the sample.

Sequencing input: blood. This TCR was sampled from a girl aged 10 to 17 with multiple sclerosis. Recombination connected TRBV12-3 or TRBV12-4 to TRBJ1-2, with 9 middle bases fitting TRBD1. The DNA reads TGTGCCAGCAGTTTGTCTACAGGGGGCGCTGGCTACACCTTC. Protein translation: CASSLSTGGAGYTF.